The clone carrying this T cell receptor beta chain was seen just once. The antigen remains unidentified. Samples were taken several times over chemoradiotherapy. The data derive from a study of chemoradiotherapy in HPV16-positive cancers. Study outcomes and limitations: Functional assays defining HPV-specific T cells used only a couple of HPV16-positive patients. Non-HPV-specific T cells did not expand in tumors during treatment, whereas candidate HPV-specific clones and E7-related motifs did.

Profiling relied on immunoSEQ multiplex PCR, and the TCRdb table lists in-frame clones only, not all of them. The table records over a thousand clones, 86% of them present only once. V lost 5 bases to trimming and J lost 6 bases; unmatched junction nucleotides: 7. The CDR3 spans 15 residues. Germline V CDR1 and CDR2: SEHNR, FQNEAQ (reference sequence). The source was tumor tissue, collected from a patient who underwent chemoradiotherapy. This receptor was identified in a human donor with HPV-associated anogenital cancer. V and J are TRBV7-9 and TRBJ1-6, with 7 bases identical to TRBD1. This CDR3 is CASSGGDSRNSPLHF. CDR3 sequence (DNA): TGTGCCAGCAGCGGAGGGGACAGCCGTAATTCACCCCTCCACTTT.